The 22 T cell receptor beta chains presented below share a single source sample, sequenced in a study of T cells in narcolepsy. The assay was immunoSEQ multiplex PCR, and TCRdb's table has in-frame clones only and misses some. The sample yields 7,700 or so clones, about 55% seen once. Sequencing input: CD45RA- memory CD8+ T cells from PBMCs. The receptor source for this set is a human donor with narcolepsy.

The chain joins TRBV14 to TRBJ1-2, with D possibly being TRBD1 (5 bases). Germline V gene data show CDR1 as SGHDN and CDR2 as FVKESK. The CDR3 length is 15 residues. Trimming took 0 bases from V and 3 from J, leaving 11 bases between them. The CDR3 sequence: CASSQDIWGYYGYTF. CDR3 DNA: TGTGCCAGCAGCCAAGATATTTGGGGGTACTATGGCTACACCTTC.

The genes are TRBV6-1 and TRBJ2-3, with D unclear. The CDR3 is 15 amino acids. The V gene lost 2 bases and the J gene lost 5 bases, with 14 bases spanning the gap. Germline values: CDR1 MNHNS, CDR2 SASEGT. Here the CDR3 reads CASSESAELRDTQYF. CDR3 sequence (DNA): TGTGCCAGCAGTGAATCTGCTGAGTTGAGAGATACGCAGTATTTT.

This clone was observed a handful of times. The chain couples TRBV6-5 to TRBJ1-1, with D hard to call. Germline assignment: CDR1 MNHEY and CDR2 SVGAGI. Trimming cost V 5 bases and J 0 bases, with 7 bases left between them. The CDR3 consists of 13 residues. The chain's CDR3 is CASSEVVNTEAFF. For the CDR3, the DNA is TGTGCCAGCAGTGAAGTGGTGAACACTGAAGCTTTCTTT.

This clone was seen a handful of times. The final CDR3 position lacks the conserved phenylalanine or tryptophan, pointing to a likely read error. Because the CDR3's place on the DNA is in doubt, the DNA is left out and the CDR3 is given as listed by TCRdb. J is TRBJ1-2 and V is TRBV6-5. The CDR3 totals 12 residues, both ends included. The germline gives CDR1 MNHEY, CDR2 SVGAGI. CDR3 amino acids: CASSSEVGRPRV.

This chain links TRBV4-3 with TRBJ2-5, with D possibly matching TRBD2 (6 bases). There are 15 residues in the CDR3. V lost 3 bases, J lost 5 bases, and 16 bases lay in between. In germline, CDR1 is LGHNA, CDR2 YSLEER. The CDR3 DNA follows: TGCGCCAGCAGCCACGTCTATAGCGGATGGGAGACCCAGTACTTC. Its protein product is CASSHVYSGWETQYF.

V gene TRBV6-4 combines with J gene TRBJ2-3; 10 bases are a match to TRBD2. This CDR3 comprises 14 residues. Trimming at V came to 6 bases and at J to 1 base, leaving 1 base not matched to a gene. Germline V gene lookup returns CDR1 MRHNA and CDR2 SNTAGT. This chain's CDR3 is CASSLAGGTDTQYF. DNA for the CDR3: TGTGCCAGCAGCCTAGCGGGGGGCACAGATACGCAGTATTTT.

CDR3 nucleotides: TGTGCCAGCAGCCCCGGGGGACACGGGGGGACTGAAGCTTTCTTT. It yields the protein CASSPGGHGGTEAFF. The chain recombines TRBV11-2 with TRBJ1-1; tentative D call: TRBD1 (6 bases). Germline CDR1 is SGHAT and CDR2 is FQNNGV. V was trimmed by 5 bases and J by 5 bases, leaving 18 bases between them. There are 15 residues in the CDR3.

The CDR3, as DNA: TGCGCCAGCAGCCAAGGAAATGAGCAGTTCTTC. This sequence encodes CASSQGNEQFF. This sequence joins TRBV4-3 and TRBJ2-1; no clear D gene. Germline assignment: CDR1 LGHNA and CDR2 YSLEER. Trimming pared 1 base from V and 7 bases from J, leaving 2 bases between. The CDR3 consists of 11 residues.

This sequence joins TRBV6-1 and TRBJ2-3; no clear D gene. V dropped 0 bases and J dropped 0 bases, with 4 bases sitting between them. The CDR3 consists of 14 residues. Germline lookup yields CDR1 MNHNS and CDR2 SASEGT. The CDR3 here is CASSEARSTDTQYF. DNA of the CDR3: TGTGCCAGCAGTGAAGCCCGGAGCACAGATACGCAGTATTTT.

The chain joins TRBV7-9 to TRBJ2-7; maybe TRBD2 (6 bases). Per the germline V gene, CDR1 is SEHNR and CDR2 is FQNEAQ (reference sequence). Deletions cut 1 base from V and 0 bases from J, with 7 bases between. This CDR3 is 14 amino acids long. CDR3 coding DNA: TGTGCCAGCAGCTTAGACGGGGGCTCCTACGAGCAGTACTTC. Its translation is CASSLDGGSYEQYF.

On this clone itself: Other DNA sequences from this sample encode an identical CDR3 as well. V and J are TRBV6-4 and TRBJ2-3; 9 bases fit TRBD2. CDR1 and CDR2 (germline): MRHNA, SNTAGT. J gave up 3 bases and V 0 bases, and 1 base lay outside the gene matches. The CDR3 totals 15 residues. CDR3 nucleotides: TGTGCCAGCAGTGACTCGCGGGGGGGAACAGATACGCAGTATTTT. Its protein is CASSDSRGGTDTQYF.

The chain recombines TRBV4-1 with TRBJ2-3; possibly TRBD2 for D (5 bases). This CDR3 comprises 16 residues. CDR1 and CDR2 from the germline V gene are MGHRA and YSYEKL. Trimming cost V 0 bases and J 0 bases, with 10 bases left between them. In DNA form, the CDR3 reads TGCGCCAGCAGCCAAGAAGGTGGGAGAAGCACAGATACGCAGTATTTT. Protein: CASSQEGGRSTDTQYF.

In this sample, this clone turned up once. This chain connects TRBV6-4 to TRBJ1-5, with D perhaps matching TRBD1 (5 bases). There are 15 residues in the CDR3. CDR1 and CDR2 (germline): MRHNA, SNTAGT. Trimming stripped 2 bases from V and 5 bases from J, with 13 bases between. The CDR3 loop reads CASSDIAGTDQPQHF. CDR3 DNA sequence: TGTGCCAGCAGTGACATAGCAGGGACCGATCAGCCCCAGCATTTT.

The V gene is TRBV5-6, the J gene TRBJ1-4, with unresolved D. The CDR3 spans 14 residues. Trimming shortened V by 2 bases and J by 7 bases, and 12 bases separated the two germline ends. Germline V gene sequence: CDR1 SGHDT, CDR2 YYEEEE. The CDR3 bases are TGTGCCAGCAGCTTCTGGGGTTATAGTGAAAAACTGTTTTTT. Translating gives CASSFWGYSEKLFF.

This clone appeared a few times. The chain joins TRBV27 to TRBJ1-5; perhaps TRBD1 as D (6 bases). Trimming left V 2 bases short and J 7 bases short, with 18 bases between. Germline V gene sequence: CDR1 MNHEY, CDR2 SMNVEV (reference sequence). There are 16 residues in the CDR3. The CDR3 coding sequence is TGTGCCAGCAGTTTAGGAAAGGGGGGGTCGGAGCAGCCCCAGCATTTT. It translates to CASSLGKGGSEQPQHF.

CDR3 coding DNA: TGTGCCAGCGGGGGGTCCACCGGGGAGCTGTTTTTT. Its protein is CASGGSTGELFF. The rearrangement uses TRBV9 and TRBJ2-2; TRBD2 is a possible D gene (6 bases). CDR3 length: 12 amino acids. Trimming shortened V by 7 bases and J by 4 bases, and 8 bases separated the two germline ends. The germline V gene has CDR1 SGDLS and CDR2 YYNGEE.

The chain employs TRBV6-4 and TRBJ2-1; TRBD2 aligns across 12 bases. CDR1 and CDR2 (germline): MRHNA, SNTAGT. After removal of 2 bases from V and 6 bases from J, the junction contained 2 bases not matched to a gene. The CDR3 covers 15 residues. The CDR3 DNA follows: TGTGCCAGCAGTGACCTAGCGGGGGGGCCCAATGAGCAGTTCTTC. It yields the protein CASSDLAGGPNEQFF.

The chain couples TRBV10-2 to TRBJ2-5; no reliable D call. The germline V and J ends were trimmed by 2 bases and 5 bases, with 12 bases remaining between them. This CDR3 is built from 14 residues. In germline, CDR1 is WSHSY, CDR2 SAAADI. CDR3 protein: CASSETRSTETQYF. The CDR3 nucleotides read TGCGCCAGCAGTGAGACTCGGAGTACGGAGACCCAGTACTTC.

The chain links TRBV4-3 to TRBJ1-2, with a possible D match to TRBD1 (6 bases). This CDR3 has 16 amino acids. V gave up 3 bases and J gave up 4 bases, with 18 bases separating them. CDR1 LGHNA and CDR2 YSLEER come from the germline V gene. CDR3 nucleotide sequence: TGCGCCAGCAGCCATCCATCAGGACAGACAGGCTATGGCTACACCTTC. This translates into CASSHPSGQTGYGYTF.

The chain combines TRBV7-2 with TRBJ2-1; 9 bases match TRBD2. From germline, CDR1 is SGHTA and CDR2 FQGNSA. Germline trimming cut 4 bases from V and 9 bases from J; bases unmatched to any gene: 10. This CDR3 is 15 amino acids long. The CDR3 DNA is TGTGCCAGCAGCTCCTTTGGTAGCGGGGGTTTTGAGCAGTTCTTC. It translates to CASSSFGSGGFEQFF.

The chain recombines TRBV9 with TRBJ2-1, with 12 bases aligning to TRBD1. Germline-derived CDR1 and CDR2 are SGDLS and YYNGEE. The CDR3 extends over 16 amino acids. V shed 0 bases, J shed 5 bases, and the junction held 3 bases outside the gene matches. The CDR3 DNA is TGTGCCAGCAGCGTAGGGGGACAGGGGGCGGACAATGAGCAGTTCTTC. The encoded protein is CASSVGGQGADNEQFF.

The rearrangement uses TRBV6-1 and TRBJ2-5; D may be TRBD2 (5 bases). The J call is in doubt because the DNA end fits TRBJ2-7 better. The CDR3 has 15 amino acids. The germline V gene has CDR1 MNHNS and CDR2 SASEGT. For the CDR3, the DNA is TGTGCCAGCGTTGGCACCCGGGGTCAGAACCACGAGCAGTACTTC. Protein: CASVGTRGQNHEQYF.